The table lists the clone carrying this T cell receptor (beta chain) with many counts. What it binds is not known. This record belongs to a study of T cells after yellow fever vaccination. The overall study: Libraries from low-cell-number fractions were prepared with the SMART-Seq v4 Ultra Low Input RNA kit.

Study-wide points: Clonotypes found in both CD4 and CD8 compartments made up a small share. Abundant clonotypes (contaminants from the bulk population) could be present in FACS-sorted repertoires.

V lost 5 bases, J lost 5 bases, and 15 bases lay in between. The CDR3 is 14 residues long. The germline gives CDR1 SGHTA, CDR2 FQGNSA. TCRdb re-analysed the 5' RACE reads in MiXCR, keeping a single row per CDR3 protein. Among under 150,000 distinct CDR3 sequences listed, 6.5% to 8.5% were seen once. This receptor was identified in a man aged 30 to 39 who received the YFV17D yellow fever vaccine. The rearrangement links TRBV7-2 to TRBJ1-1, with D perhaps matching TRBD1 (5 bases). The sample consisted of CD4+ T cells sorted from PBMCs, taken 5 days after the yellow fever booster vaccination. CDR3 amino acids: CASSPHQGGTEAFF. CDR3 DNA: TGTGCCAGCAGCCCTCATCAGGGAGGAACTGAAGCTTTCTTT. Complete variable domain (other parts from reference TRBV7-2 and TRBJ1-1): GAGVSQSPSNKVTEKGKDVELRCDPISGHTALYWYRQSLGQGLEFLIYFQGNSAPDKSGLPSDRFSAERTGGSVSTLTIQRTQQEDSAVYLCASSPHQGGTEAFFGQGTRLTVV.